This note documents a single T cell receptor (beta chain) sequence. The antigen this receptor binds is unknown. The sample holds no much larger clone one base away, and base qualities are not on file. These data are taken from a study of OX40 agonist ivuxolimab in advanced cancers. About the full investigation: Ivuxolimab was an agonistic, fully human IgG2 monoclonal antibody directed against OX40 (CD134), a costimulatory receptor. Intravenous ivuxolimab was administered to patients every 2 weeks at six dose levels: 0.01, 0.1, 0.3, 1.5, 3 and 10 mg/kg. Of the roughly 52 dose-escalation patients, hepatocellular carcinoma was present in roughly 19, melanoma in around 15, renal cell carcinoma in 9 and head and neck cancer in 9. Partial responses occurred in three dose-escalation patients, of whom one had hepatocellular carcinoma and two had cutaneous melanoma. The paper reports the monotherapy dose-escalation portion (N ≈ 52 patients) of the phase I ivuxolimab trial. Patients were allowed to have had prior anti-PD-1, anti-PD-L1 or anti-CTLA-4 therapy, and around two fifths of the dose-escalation patients had been treated with checkpoint inhibitors. In the dose-escalation cohort, around 80% of patients were male, and the mean age was roughly 60 years with a range of about 20 to 79. Peripheral TCRbeta sequencing was intended to test whether TCR sequence diversity was altered and clonal T-cell expansion was caused by ivuxolimab.

What the work shows at the level of the full study, not this receptor alone: At doses from 0.1 to 3.0 mg/kg, clonal expansion was seen in both CD4+ and CD8+ blood T cells between baseline and week 6. In the 0.1-3.0 mg/kg groups, partial responders had among the lowest normalized peripheral clonal expansion, particularly in CD8+ T cells. The antigen specificity of the clonally expanded peripheral T cells was not determined. After ivuxolimab, more expanded clones were found on average in CD8+ T cells than in CD4+ T cells. Low levels of normalized T-cell clonal expansion were also shown by some nonresponding patients.

Patients with a history of autoimmune disease or receiving systemic immunosuppression were excluded from the trial. In every dose cohort, peripheral blood was drawn for TCR sequencing at baseline, cycle 4 day 1, and cycle 7 day 1. Samples came from an open-label, multicenter, first-in-human phase I dose-escalation trial of ivuxolimab. The trial enrolled adults with locally advanced or metastatic head and neck squamous cell, hepatocellular, melanoma or renal cell carcinoma. CD4+ and CD8+ T cells were sorted separately from peripheral blood before TCR sequencing. Genomic DNA was extracted from sorted cells for sequencing of the TCRbeta CDR3 region. The immunoSEQ Assay was used to sequence the TCRbeta CDR3 regions. TCRdb mirrors the immuneACCESS table, restricted to in-frame sequences. Some clones are absent from its copies; in checked studies, under half trace to an unresolved V gene, and the reason for the others is unknown. Here the sample has approximately 160,000 clones; roughly 94% occur a single time. The ten largest clones add up to about 0.3% of the sample.

At the junction V is shortened by 6 bases and J by 0 bases, with 9 bases in between. The CDR3, from cysteine to phenylalanine, totals 14 residues. The only DNA kept is the CDR3, 42 bases in frame from the first base. Based on the germline V gene (reference sequence), the CDR1 and CDR2 sequences are LNHDA and SQIVND. The rearranged segments are TRBV19 and TRBJ1-3; TRBD1 is possibly the D segment (5 matching bases). The TCR was taken from an adult with an advanced solid tumor such as melanoma, head and neck, liver or kidney cancer. The sequences come from CD4+ or CD8+ T cells sorted from blood, collected in a trial of the OX40 agonist ivuxolimab. The CDR3 here reads CASRGVYSGNTIYF. The base sequence is TGTGCCAGTAGAGGGGTCTACTCTGGAAACACCATATATTTT.